These 32 T cell receptor beta chains share one sample of origin, sequenced in a study of beta chain features in type 1 diabetes listed by TCRdb under 2018. Library prep was done by the immunoSEQ multiplex PCR assay. The entire amount of isolated RNA was reverse transcribed using the High Capacity cDNA Reverse Transcription Kit, so the sequenced TCRB transcripts were expressed ones. The table comes from immuneACCESS by way of TCRdb, which keeps in-frame sequences with V and J called. Part of the clones is missing from these tables; in studies checked, under half for an unresolved V gene and the rest for unknown reasons. Recorded for this sample are 100,000 to 150,000 clones; roughly 10% of them occurred a single time. In total, the top ten clones hold approximately 0.7% of the sample. Their recognized antigens are unknown. What the work shows at the level of the full study, not this receptor alone: Type 1 diabetes patients showed a moderate but significant shortening of TCRB CDR3 length in all four CD4+ subsets.

Source material: central memory CD4+ T cells from blood. The receptors stem from a man aged 30 to 45 with type 1 diabetes.

This clone was detected a few times. This chain joins TRBV28 and TRBJ1-4; D gene unclear. The CDR3 runs 12 residues. Per germline, CDR1 MDHEN and CDR2 SYDVKM. Trimming stripped 4 bases from V and 12 bases from J, with 12 bases between. CDR3 in amino acids: CASSSLNVELFF. CDR3 nucleotide sequence: TGTGCCAGCAGTTCCCTCAATGTAGAACTGTTTTTT.

This clone has a handful of counts. The V and J genes are TRBV5-8 and TRBJ2-1, with 9 bases fitting TRBD1. The CDR3 length is 16 residues. Germline CDR1 is SGHTS and CDR2 is YDEGEE. J lost 8 bases, V lost 4 bases, and 13 bases had no gene match. For the CDR3, the DNA is TGTGCCAGCAGCCGGGACGCGGGGACAGGGATGGATGAGCAGTTCTTC. This codes for CASSRDAGTGMDEQFF.

This clone ranks as medium-sized. This chain links TRBV11-1 with TRBJ2-5; no clear D gene. Germline V gene sequence: CDR1 SGHAT, CDR2 FQDESV (reference sequence). The CDR3 covers 11 residues. V was cut by 8 bases and J by 2 bases, with 6 bases left in between. The CDR3 DNA is TGTGCCAGCGGCCAACAAGAGACCCAGTACTTC. This codes for CASGQQETQYF.

This clone was detected a few times. V is TRBV28 and J is TRBJ2-6, with D tentatively TRBD1 (5 bases). Trimming removed 6 bases at V and 0 bases at J, with 12 bases between. CDR3 size: 16 residues. Germline loops: CDR1 MDHEN, CDR2 SYDVKM. In DNA, the CDR3 is TGTGCCAGCAGCGACAGTGTAGTCTCTGGGGCCAACGTCCTGACTTTC. It encodes CASSDSVVSGANVLTF.

This clone was seen a handful of times. Other nucleotide sequences from this sample produce the same CDR3. The CDR3 nucleotides read TGTGCCTGGAGTGTACAAGGGGATCAGCCCCAGCATTTT. This codes for CAWSVQGDQPQHF. The chain uses TRBV30 and TRBJ1-5, with D perhaps TRBD1 (5 bases). This CDR3 is built from 13 residues. Trimming stripped 0 bases from V and 5 bases from J, with 8 bases between. The germline CDR1 and CDR2 sequences are GTSNPN and SVGIG (reference sequence). The complete variable domain, with remaining parts taken from reference TRBV30 and TRBJ1-5, reads SQTIHQWPATLVQPVGSPLSLECTVEGTSNPNLYWYRQAAGRGLQLLFYSVGIGQISSEVPQNLSASRPQDRQFILSSKKLLLSDSGFYLCAWSVQGDQPQHFGDGTRLSIL.

V is TRBV19 and J is TRBJ2-1; possibly TRBD1 for D (5 bases). With 10 bases removed from V and 3 bases from J, the gap between germline ends came to 22 bases. Germline CDR1 is LNHDA and CDR2 is SQIVND (reference sequence). The CDR3 sequence is 16 residues long. The CDR3 is CATSYRIPALYNEQFF. In DNA form, the CDR3 reads TGTGCCACCTCCTACAGGATCCCAGCGCTCTACAATGAGCAGTTCTTC.

The V call is TRBV9, the J call TRBJ2-7; 7 bases align to TRBD2. There are 15 residues in the CDR3. Trimming took 4 bases from V and 0 from J; bases not matched to a gene: 7. Germline V lookup: CDR1 SGDLS, CDR2 YYNGEE. CDR3 loop: CASSPHRLASYEQYF. As DNA, the CDR3 is TGTGCCAGCAGCCCCCATCGACTAGCCTCCTACGAGCAGTACTTC.

V is TRBV12-5 and J is TRBJ2-4; D gene ambiguous. Germline CDR1 LGHNT, CDR2 FRNRAP. Trimming cost V 3 bases and J 0 bases, with 12 bases left between them. This CDR3 comprises 16 residues. The CDR3 nucleotides read TGTGCTAGTGGTTTCGAGGTGTGGAGAGCCAAAAACATTCAGTACTTC. Amino acids: CASGFEVWRAKNIQYF.

The chain joins TRBV5-1 to TRBJ1-5, with 7 nucleotides matching TRBD1. V lost 2 bases to trimming and J lost 3 bases; unmatched junction nucleotides: 5. Germline CDR1 and CDR2: SGHRS and YFSETQ. The CDR3 totals 15 residues. CDR3 DNA sequence: TGCGCCAGCAGCTTATTAGGGGGCGACAATCAGCCCCAGCATTTT. This gives the protein CASSLLGGDNQPQHF. Full variable domain (outside the CDR3, taken from reference TRBV5-1 and TRBJ1-5): KAGVTQTPRYLIKTRGQQVTLSCSPISGHRSVSWYQQTPGQGLQFLFEYFSETQRNKGNFPGRFSGRQFSNSRSEMNVSTLELGDSALYLCASSLLGGDNQPQHFGDGTRLSIL.

The chain recombines TRBV25-1 with TRBJ1-1, with unresolved D. The V gene's germline CDR1 is MGHDK and CDR2 SYGVNS. CDR3 length equals 14 residues. V was shortened by 4 bases and J by 1 base, with 10 bases between the two germline ends. CDR3 residues: CASSVEWKNTEAFF. The CDR3 DNA reads TGTGCCAGCAGTGTGGAGTGGAAGAACACTGAAGCTTTCTTT.

The chain employs TRBV4-3 and TRBJ1-6; 7 nucleotides line up with TRBD1. In germline, CDR1 is LGHNA, CDR2 YSLEER. V lost 0 bases, J lost 11 bases, and 10 bases stayed unmatched. The CDR3 sequence is 16 residues long. CDR3 sequence reads: CASSQESGQAPAPLHF. The DNA of the CDR3 is TGCGCCAGCAGCCAAGAATCCGGACAGGCCCCGGCACCCCTCCACTTT.

The V call is TRBV18, the J call TRBJ1-1; TRBD1 aligns across 11 bases. CDR3 length: 17 amino acids. The ends lost 1 base at V and 4 bases at J; junction bases unmatched: 8. The germline gives CDR1 KGHSH, CDR2 LQKENI. As DNA, the CDR3 is TGTGCCAGCTCACCACGGTACGGACAGGGGGCTAGCACTGAAGCTTTCTTT. Its translation is CASSPRYGQGASTEAFF.

This clone was counted a few times. The chain combines TRBV7-3 with TRBJ2-7, with TRBD1 as a possible D gene (6 bases). The CDR3 has 14 residues. Trimming shortened V by 2 bases and J by 1 base, and 9 bases separated the two germline ends. Looked up from germline, CDR1 is SGHTA and CDR2 is FQGTGA. CDR3 amino acids: CASSLWGQSYEQYF. The CDR3 DNA is TGTGCCAGCAGCTTATGGGGGCAGTCCTACGAGCAGTACTTC.

This clone turned up a few times. One end of the junction is discordant with germline, which a read error may explain. The V gene is TRBV20-1, the J gene TRBJ2-1; maybe TRBD2 (7 bases). In germline, CDR1 is DFQATT, CDR2 SNEGSKA (reference sequence). The CDR3 contains 11 residues. The CDR3, as DNA: TGCAGTGCTAGAGGGGGCGGGGGCCCCGTCTTC. This sequence encodes CSARGGGGPVF.

This clone has just a few counts. The chain couples TRBV7-3 to TRBJ2-3; D is ambiguous. CDR1 is SGHTA, CDR2 FQGTGA, per germline. The CDR3 extends over 13 amino acids. The germline V and J ends were trimmed by 0 bases and 2 bases, with 3 bases remaining between them. In nucleotides, the CDR3 is TGTGCCAGCAGCTTAACCAACACAGATACGCAGTATTTT. Amino acids: CASSLTNTDTQYF.

This clone was counted at least ten times. CDR3 nucleotides: TGTGCCAGTAGCCGGGAGCCGTCAAGCACAGATACGCAGTATTTT. It yields the protein CASSREPSSTDTQYF. The chain employs TRBV19 and TRBJ2-3; tentative D call: TRBD2 (6 bases). V shed 6 bases and J shed 0 bases, with 13 bases lying between them. The CDR3 contains 15 residues. Germline CDR1 LNHDA, CDR2 SQIVND (reference sequence).

This clone was observed a handful of times. This rearrangement joins TRBV7-2 to TRBJ1-2, with D uncertain. Germline CDR1 and CDR2: SGHTA and FQGNSA. The length of the CDR3 is 13 residues. Trimming cost V 3 bases and J 4 bases, with 9 bases left between them. The CDR3 here is CASSFPGGYGYTF. CDR3 bases: TGTGCCAGCAGCTTTCCCGGCGGCTATGGCTACACCTTC.

The V and J genes are TRBV28 and TRBJ1-5; D gene uncertain. V dropped 5 bases and J dropped 6 bases, with 17 bases sitting between them. Germline V gene data show CDR1 as MDHEN and CDR2 as SYDVKM. CDR3 length equals 15 residues. CDR3 DNA: TGTGCCAGCAGTCCTCAAGCATATCAGGTTCAGCCCCAGCATTTT. Its protein product is CASSPQAYQVQPQHF.

This clone was detected only a few times. The V and J genes are TRBV4-3 and TRBJ2-6; 7 bases are shared with TRBD2. CDR1 is LGHNA, CDR2 YSLEER, per germline. V shed 2 bases and J 2 bases; nucleotides not matched to a gene: 3. The CDR3 sequence is 16 residues long. The CDR3 reads CASSQLAGAGANVLTF. CDR3 nucleotides: TGCGCCAGCAGCCAATTGGCGGGGGCTGGGGCCAACGTCCTGACTTTC.

This clone was counted a few times. V usage is TRBV28 and J usage is TRBJ1-4, with D unclear. Trimming took 2 bases from V and 7 from J, leaving 14 bases between them. This CDR3 has 15 residues. The germline gives CDR1 MDHEN, CDR2 SYDVKM. Here the CDR3 reads CASSLPPPRFEKLFF. CDR3 bases: TGTGCCAGCAGTTTACCCCCCCCGCGTTTTGAAAAACTGTTTTTT.

The CDR3 bases are TGTGCCAGCTCACCCCAACCCGGAACGACAGACTTATATGGCTACACCTTC. Its protein product is CASSPQPGTTDLYGYTF. V and J are TRBV18 and TRBJ1-2, with D possibly being TRBD1 (5 bases). In germline, CDR1 is KGHSH, CDR2 LQKENI. The CDR3 is 17 amino acids. Trimming removed 3 bases at V and 5 bases at J, with 22 bases between.

Here the CDR3 reads CSVSTDNYGYTF. CDR3 in DNA: TGCAGCGTTTCCACAGATAACTATGGCTACACCTTC. The V and J genes are TRBV29-1 and TRBJ1-2; D gene ambiguous. The CDR3 spans 12 residues. Per germline, CDR1 SQVTM and CDR2 ANQGSEA. V lost 5 bases and J lost 1, with 8 bases in between.

This clone was seen a handful of times. This same CDR3 is encoded by further DNA sequences in the sample. The chain combines TRBV28 with TRBJ1-6, with D perhaps TRBD1 (6 bases). This CDR3 region has 14 residues. V was clipped by 4 bases and J by 10 bases, with 14 bases between them. The germline V gene encodes CDR1 MDHEN and CDR2 SYDVKM. CDR3 nucleotide sequence: TGTGCCAGCAGTTCAGGGCAGGGGCGCTCACCCCTCCACTTT. This translates into CASSSGQGRSPLHF.

The chain couples TRBV5-1 to TRBJ1-6, with 9 bases that match TRBD1. In germline, CDR1 is SGHRS, CDR2 YFSETQ. Trimming removed 4 bases from V and 9 bases from J; junction bases left unmatched: 8. This CDR3 region has 15 residues. The CDR3 is CASSPLGTGFSPLHF. Written as DNA, the CDR3 is TGCGCCAGCAGCCCGCTTGGGACAGGGTTTTCACCCCTCCACTTT.

This clone was counted between two and nine times. The chain carries TRBV9 and TRBJ2-3; 9 bases match TRBD2. Germline assignment: CDR1 SGDLS and CDR2 YYNGEE. V was clipped by 6 bases and J by 2 bases; unmatched bases: 7. The CDR3 runs to 15 residues. CDR3 coding DNA: TGTGCCAGCAAGGCGGGGGGGAGCTACACAGATACGCAGTATTTT. It specifies CASKAGGSYTDTQYF.

The V and J genes are TRBV12-5 and TRBJ2-7; 10 bases are shared with TRBD1. Trimming at V came to 1 base and at J to 3 bases, leaving 9 bases not matched to a gene. The CDR3 has 17 amino acids. In germline, CDR1 is LGHNT, CDR2 FRNRAP. The CDR3 nucleotides are TGTGCTAGTGGTTTGGCCCCGGGACAGGGGAACGACTACGAGCAGTACTTC. This codes for CASGLAPGQGNDYEQYF.

This clone was recorded a few times. The rearrangement joins TRBV5-1 to TRBJ2-5; 11 nucleotides match TRBD1. Germline lookup yields CDR1 SGHRS and CDR2 YFSETQ. This CDR3 is built from 15 residues. Unmatched junction bases numbered 8, after V lost 4 bases and J lost 6 bases. The CDR3 DNA reads as TGCGCCAGCAGCGAAGGGACAGGGGGTAGGAAGACCCAGTACTTC. Protein sequence: CASSEGTGGRKTQYF.

CDR3 loop: CASSLGSGETQYF. The DNA of the CDR3 is TGCGCCAGCAGCTTGGGTAGCGGAGAGACCCAGTACTTC. V gene TRBV5-1 combines with J gene TRBJ2-5; tentatively, D is TRBD2 (6 bases). V was clipped by 0 bases and J by 4 bases, with 7 bases between them. Germline loops: CDR1 SGHRS, CDR2 YFSETQ. CDR3 length: 13 residues.

The V and J genes are TRBV29-1 and TRBJ2-1; 10 bases map to TRBD1. Germline CDR1 is SQVTM and CDR2 is ANQGSEA. The CDR3 has 14 residues. J was trimmed by 2 bases and V by 7 bases; bases with no gene match: 5. The CDR3 DNA sequence: TGCAGCGGGTTCGGGACAGGGGCCTACAATGAGCAGTTCTTC. Its protein is CSGFGTGAYNEQFF.

The sample holds a few counts of this clone. CDR3 nucleotide sequence: TGTGCCAGCAGCTTTATAAGCACCCACTATGGCTACACCTTC. Translated: CASSFISTHYGYTF. The rearrangement joins TRBV5-4 to TRBJ1-2; no definite D call. Trimming pared 2 bases from V and 3 bases from J, leaving 11 bases between. CDR1 is SGHNT and CDR2 is YYREEE in the germline V gene (reference sequence). The CDR3 runs 14 residues.

There are many counts of this clone. This chain connects TRBV9 to TRBJ1-1; D remains ambiguous. Germline loops: CDR1 SGDLS, CDR2 YYNGEE. Trimming removed 4 bases from V and 3 bases from J, with 10 bases in between. The CDR3 is made up of 13 amino acids. CDR3 region: CASSPSLYTEAFF. In nucleotides, the CDR3 is TGTGCCAGCAGCCCTAGCCTGTACACTGAAGCTTTCTTT.

J is TRBJ2-7 and V is TRBV5-1, with TRBD2 identical over 11 bases. Germline V CDR1 and CDR2: SGHRS, YFSETQ. Trimming cost V 4 bases and J 3 bases; bases outside gene matches: 3. This CDR3 has 14 residues. CDR3 in amino acids: CASSVTSGGYEQYF. As DNA, the CDR3 is TGCGCCAGCAGCGTTACTAGCGGGGGCTACGAGCAGTACTTC. The full variable domain, its missing parts supplied by reference TRBV5-1 and TRBJ2-7, is KAGVTQTPRYLIKTRGQQVTLSCSPISGHRSVSWYQQTPGQGLQFLFEYFSETQRNKGNFPGRFSGRQFSNSRSEMNVSTLELGDSALYLCASSVTSGGYEQYFGPGTRLTVT.